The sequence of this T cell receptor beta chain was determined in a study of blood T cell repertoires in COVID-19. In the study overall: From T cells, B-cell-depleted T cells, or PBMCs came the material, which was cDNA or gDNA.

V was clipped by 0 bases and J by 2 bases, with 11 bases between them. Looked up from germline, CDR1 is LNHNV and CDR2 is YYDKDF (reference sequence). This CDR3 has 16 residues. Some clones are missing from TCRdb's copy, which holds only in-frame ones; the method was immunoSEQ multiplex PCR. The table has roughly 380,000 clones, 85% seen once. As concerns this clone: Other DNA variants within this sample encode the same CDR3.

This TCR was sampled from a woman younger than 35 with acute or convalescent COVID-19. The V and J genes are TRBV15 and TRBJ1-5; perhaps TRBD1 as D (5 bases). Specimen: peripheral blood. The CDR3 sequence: CATSRDNGRGNQPQHF. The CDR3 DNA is TGTGCCACCAGCAGAGATAACGGCAGGGGCAATCAGCCCCAGCATTTT.